These T cell receptor beta chains were read from a single sample in a study of cytomegalovirus exposure and HLA in healthy donors. Data came from immunoSEQ multiplex PCR; TCRdb stores just in-frame clones and leaves some out. Here the sample spans about 130,000 clones, 60% to 85% being singletons. Sequencing was carried out using PBMCs. These receptors were collected from a female donor in good health and CMV-seropositive. The CDR3 runs from the conserved cysteine through the conserved F or W. The D gene is left open where the match is weak. Clone size is given for some rows only: seen once, a few or many times, or a class if the clone is expanded.

abundance	v_gene	j_gene	d_gene	CDR3aa	CDR3nt
.	TRBV30	TRBJ1-1	TRBD1	CAWSVTGGTEAFF	TGTGCCTGGAGTGTTACAGGGGGCACTGAAGCTTTCTTT
.	TRBV5-6	TRBJ2-1	.	CASSLLERYNEQFF	TGTGCCAGCAGCTTGTTGGAGAGATACAATGAGCAGTTCTTC
.	TRBV14	TRBJ2-1	TRBD2	CASSQISGRRYNEQFF	TGTGCCAGCAGCCAAATAAGCGGGAGACGCTACAATGAGCAGTTCTTC
once	TRBV5-4	TRBJ2-1	TRBD2	CASSSGTSGSGEQFF	TGTGCCAGCAGCTCCGGGACTAGCGGGAGTGGTGAGCAGTTCTTC
.	TRBV21-1	TRBJ1-4	.	CASTNTDRDCEKLFF	TGTGCCAGCACCAATACGGACAGGGATTGTGAAAAACTGTTTTTT
.	TRBV9	TRBJ1-6	TRBD1	CASSVRGHNSPLHF	TGTGCCAGCAGCGTTAGGGGGCATAATTCACCCCTCCACTTT
.	TRBV28	TRBJ1-3	TRBD1	CASSQQGESGNTIYF	TGTGCCAGCAGTCAACAGGGGGAATCTGGAAACACCATATATTTT
.	TRBV5-1	TRBJ2-7	TRBD2	CASSSRLAGSYEQYF	TGCGCCAGCAGCTCGAGACTAGCGGGGTCCTACGAGCAGTACTTC
.	TRBV7-2	TRBJ2-7	.	CASSLVQGLYEQYF	TGTGCCAGCAGCTTAGTTCAGGGGCTTTACGAGCAGTACTTC
few	TRBV7-9	TRBJ2-5	TRBD1	CASSSGGQGAGETQYF	TGTGCCAGCAGCTCGGGGGGACAGGGGGCAGGAGAGACCCAGTACTTC
.	TRBV5-6	TRBJ2-7	.	CASAQTGSYEQYF	TGTGCCAGCGCCCAGACGGGATCCTACGAGCAGTACTTC